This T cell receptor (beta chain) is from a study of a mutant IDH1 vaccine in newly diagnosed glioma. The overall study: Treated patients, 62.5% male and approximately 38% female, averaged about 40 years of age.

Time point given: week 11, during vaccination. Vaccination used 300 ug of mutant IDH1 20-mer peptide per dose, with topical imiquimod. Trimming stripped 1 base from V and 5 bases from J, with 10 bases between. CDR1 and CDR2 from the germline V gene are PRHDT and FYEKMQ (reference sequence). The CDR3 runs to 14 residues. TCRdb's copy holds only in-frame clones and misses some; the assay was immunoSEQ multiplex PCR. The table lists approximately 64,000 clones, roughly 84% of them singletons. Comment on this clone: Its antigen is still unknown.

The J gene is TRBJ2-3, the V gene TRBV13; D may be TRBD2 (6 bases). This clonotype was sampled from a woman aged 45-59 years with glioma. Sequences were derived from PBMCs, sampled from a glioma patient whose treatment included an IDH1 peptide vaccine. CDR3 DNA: TGTGCCAGCAGCTTAGCGGGGGTTGAAGATACGCAGTATTTT. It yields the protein CASSLAGVEDTQYF.